This TCR beta chain comes out of a study of response to subunit inactivated influenza vaccine. Regarding the study as a whole: Authors suggested seasonal influenza vaccinations each recruit few new T cells.

This clonotype was detected ten times or more. Its specificity is unknown. This CDR3 contains 16 residues. Germline assignment: CDR1 MGHRA and CDR2 YSYEKL. Trimming left V 3 bases short and J 3 bases short, with 14 bases between. Each CDR3 protein is one row after TCRdb ran MiXCR on the RT-PCR reads. There are more than 550,000 distinct CDR3 sequences in the sample; approximately 12% occur only once, and more than 8.5% lies in the top ten. The sample consisted of PBMCs from blood, taken on the day of vaccination. The TCR was taken from a man aged 50 to 59 who received an inactivated influenza vaccine. This chain joins TRBV4-1 and TRBJ1-4; D unclear. The CDR3 DNA reads as TGCGCCAGCAGCCACGGACTAGATGGGGCTAATGAAAAACTGTTTTTT. Residues: CASSHGLDGANEKLFF.